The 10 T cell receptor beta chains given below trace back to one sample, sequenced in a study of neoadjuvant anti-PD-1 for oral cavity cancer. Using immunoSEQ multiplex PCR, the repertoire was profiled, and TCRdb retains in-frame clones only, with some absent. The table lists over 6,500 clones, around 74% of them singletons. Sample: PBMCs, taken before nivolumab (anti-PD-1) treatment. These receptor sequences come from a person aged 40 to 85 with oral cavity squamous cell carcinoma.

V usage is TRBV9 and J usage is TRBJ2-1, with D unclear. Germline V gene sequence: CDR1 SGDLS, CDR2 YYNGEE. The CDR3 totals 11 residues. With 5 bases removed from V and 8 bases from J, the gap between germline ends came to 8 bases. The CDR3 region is CASSALDEQFF. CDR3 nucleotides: TGTGCCAGCAGTGCACTGGATGAGCAGTTCTTC.

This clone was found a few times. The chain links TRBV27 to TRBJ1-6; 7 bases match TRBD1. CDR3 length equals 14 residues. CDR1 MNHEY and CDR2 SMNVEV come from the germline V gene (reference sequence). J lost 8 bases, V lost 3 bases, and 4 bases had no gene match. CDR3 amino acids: CASSFGQEYSPLHF. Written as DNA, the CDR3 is TGTGCCAGCAGTTTCGGACAGGAGTATTCACCCCTCCACTTT.

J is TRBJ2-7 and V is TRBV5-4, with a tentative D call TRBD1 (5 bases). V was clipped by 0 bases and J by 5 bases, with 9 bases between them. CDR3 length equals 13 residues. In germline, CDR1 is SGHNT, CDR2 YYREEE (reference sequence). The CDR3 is CASSLAGQHEQYF. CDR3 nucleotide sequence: TGTGCCAGCAGCTTGGCAGGGCAGCACGAGCAGTACTTC.

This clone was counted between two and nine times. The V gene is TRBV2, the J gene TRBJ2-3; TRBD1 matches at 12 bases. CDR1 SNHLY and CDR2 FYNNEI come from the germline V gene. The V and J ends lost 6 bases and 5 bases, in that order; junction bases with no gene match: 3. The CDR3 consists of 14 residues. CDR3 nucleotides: TGTGCCAGCAGGGGACAGGGGGCGGTAGATACGCAGTATTTT. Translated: CASRGQGAVDTQYF.

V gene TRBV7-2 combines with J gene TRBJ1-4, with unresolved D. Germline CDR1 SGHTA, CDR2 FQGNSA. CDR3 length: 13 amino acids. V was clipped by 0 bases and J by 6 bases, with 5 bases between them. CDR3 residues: CASSLAVYEKLFF. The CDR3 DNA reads TGTGCCAGCAGCTTAGCAGTATATGAAAAACTGTTTTTT.

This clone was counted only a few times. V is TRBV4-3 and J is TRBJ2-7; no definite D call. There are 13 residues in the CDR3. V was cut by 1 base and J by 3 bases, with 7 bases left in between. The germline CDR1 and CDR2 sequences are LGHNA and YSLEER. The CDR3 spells CASSQGPDYEQYF. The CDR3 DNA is TGCGCCAGCAGCCAAGGGCCGGACTACGAGCAGTACTTC.

CDR3 in DNA: TGTGCCACCAGCAGAGTAAGGGAAATTGGGGAAAAACTGTTTTTT. It translates to CATSRVREIGEKLFF. This chain connects TRBV15 to TRBJ1-4, with D unclear. V gave up 1 base and J gave up 8 bases, with 14 bases separating them. CDR3 size: 15 residues. Germline CDR1 LNHNV, CDR2 YYDKDF (reference sequence).

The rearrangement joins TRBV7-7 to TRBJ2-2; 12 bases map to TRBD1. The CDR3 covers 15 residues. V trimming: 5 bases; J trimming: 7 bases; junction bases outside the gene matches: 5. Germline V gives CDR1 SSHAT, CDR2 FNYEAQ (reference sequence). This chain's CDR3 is CASSRDRGPFGELFF. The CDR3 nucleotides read TGTGCCAGCAGCCGGGACAGGGGGCCGTTCGGGGAGCTGTTTTTT.

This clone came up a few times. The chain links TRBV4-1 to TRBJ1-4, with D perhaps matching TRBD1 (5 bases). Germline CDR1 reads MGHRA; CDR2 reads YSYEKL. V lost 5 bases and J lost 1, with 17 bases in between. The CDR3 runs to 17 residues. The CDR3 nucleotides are TGCGCCAGCAGCTGGGGGGGTTGGGGTGGAACTAATGAAAAACTGTTTTTT. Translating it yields CASSWGGWGGTNEKLFF.

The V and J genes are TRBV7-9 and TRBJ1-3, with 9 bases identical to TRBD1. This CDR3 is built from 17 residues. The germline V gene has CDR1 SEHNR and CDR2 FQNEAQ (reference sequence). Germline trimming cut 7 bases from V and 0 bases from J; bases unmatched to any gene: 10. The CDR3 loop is CASNPDRGYSSGNTIYF. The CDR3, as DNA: TGTGCCAGCAACCCAGACAGGGGGTATAGCTCTGGAAACACCATATATTTT.